The entry below describes one T cell receptor (beta chain). Assay used: immunoSEQ multiplex PCR; TCRdb lists only in-frame clones, some missing. This table holds 57,000 or so clones, 60% to 85% found once. This specimen belongs to a study of T cell responses to AZD1222 COVID-19 vaccine. Per the germline V gene, CDR1 is MNHEY and CDR2 is SVGEGT. The V gene lost 0 bases and the J gene lost 4 bases, with 12 bases spanning the gap. CDR3 length equals 15 residues. The source material was peripheral blood, sampled 28 days after the second AZD1222 dose. The receptor's source is an adult who received the AZD1222 COVID-19 vaccine. V and J are TRBV6-2 or TRBV6-3 and TRBJ1-2, with D unresolved. For the CDR3, the DNA is TGTGCCAGCAGTTACTCATCGACACGTACCTATGGCTACACCTTC. It encodes CASSYSSTRTYGYTF.